This T cell receptor beta chain was retrieved from a study of cytomegalovirus exposure and HLA in healthy donors. For the study at large: Across some 400 genotyped donors, more than 75% landed in the Caucasian-associated ancestry cluster.

Germline loops: CDR1 SGHAT, CDR2 FQNNGV. CDR3 length: 13 amino acids. V lost 5 bases, J lost 8 bases, and 7 bases stayed unmatched. The PCR ran on 60 Vbeta and 13 Jbeta primers. As processed by the authors: Some 10 million of the 75 million to 95 million unique TCR beta chains counted in a later analysis were shared. Assay used: immunoSEQ multiplex PCR; TCRdb lists only in-frame clones, some missing. Clone size and the V and J calls come from that table; the DNA yielded D and trimming. The profile covers over 150,000 clones, with more than 75% appearing a single time and around 6% taken by the ten largest.

This rearrangement joins TRBV11-2 to TRBJ1-2; 8 bases are shared with TRBD1. The sample consisted of PBMCs. The source of this sequence is a woman aged 35 to 49 in good health and CMV-seropositive. The CDR3 region is CASSPDRGGGYTF. CDR3 nucleotide sequence: TGTGCCAGCAGCCCAGACAGGGGCGGCGGCTACACCTTC.